This T cell receptor (beta chain) originates from a study of T cell changes during pregnancy in multiple sclerosis. There are 13 residues in the CDR3. Germline V CDR1 and CDR2: SNHLY, FYNNEI. V gave up 7 bases and J gave up 5 bases; unmatched junction bases: 4. Only in-frame clones appear in the TCRdb table, and some are missing; sequencing was by immunoSEQ multiplex PCR. The sample carries under 40,000 clones, roughly 93% recorded once. The clonotype originates from a female donor in good health, enrolled as a control in a pregnancy study. This sample comprised peripheral blood, obtained in the second trimester of pregnancy. The rearrangement joins TRBV2 to TRBJ1-1; TRBD1 agrees at 10 bases. The CDR3: CASTGQGGTEAFF. The CDR3 coding sequence is TGTGCCAGCACAGGACAGGGGGGGACTGAAGCTTTCTTT.